This T cell receptor beta chain originates from a study of cytomegalovirus exposure and HLA in healthy donors. Study summary: About 85 million unique TCR sequences came from HLA-typed donors in an early release. Among some 400 genotyped donors, about 80% fell in the Caucasian-associated ancestry cluster.

Germline values: CDR1 SGHTA, CDR2 FQGNSA. The CDR3 has 15 amino acids. V gave up 4 bases and J gave up 4 bases, with 15 bases separating them. PCR used 60 Vbeta primers and 13 Jbeta primers. Clones were sequenced by immunoSEQ multiplex PCR, and TCRdb holds only the in-frame ones, with some missing. This table holds about 140,000 clones, roughly 73% found once. Sequenced sample: PBMCs. The gene calls are TRBV7-2 and TRBJ2-3; D is perhaps TRBD2 (5 bases). This clonotype was obtained from a male donor in good health and CMV-seronegative. The CDR3 region is CASSWGVVYPDTQYF. As DNA, the CDR3 is TGTGCCAGCAGCTGGGGAGTCGTCTATCCAGATACGCAGTATTTT.